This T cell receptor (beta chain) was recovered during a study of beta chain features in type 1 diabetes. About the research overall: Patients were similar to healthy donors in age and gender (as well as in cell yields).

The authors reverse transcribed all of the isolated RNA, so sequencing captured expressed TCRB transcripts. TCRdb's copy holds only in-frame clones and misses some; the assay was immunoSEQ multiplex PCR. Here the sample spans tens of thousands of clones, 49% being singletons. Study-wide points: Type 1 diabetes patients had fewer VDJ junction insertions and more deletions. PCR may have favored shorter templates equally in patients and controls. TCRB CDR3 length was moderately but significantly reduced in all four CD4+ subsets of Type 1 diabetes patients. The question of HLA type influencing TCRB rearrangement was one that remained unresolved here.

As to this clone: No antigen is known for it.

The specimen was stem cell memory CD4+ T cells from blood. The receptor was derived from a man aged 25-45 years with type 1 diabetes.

In DNA, the CDR3 is TGTGCCAGCAGCGGAGACAGGGGGATACGAGAGACCCAGTACTTC. Translating gives CASSGDRGIRETQYF. The chain has TRBV6-1 and TRBJ2-5; TRBD1 matches at 9 bases. The ends lost 6 bases at V and 4 bases at J; junction bases unmatched: 9. The CDR3 length is 15 residues. CDR1 is MNHNS and CDR2 is SASEGT in the germline V gene.